This T cell receptor (beta chain) was retrieved from a study of spatial heterogeneity in lung cancer. Overall study context: For the average unique TCR and UMI combination, more than ten occurrences appeared in raw reads.

MiXCR, run by TCRdb on the 5' RACE reads, gives a single entry per CDR3 protein. The top ten hold about a tenth of the sample, which has 9,700 or so distinct CDR3 sequences, about 5.7% seen once. The study's findings and limits: Ubiquitous expanded TCR counts tracked ubiquitous nonsynonymous mutations, and regional counts tracked regional ones. Counts of expanded alpha and beta TCRs within tumors tracked the tumor nonsynonymous mutation count.

As for time point: sample taken at primary tumor resection. Whole RNA, which was extracted from tumor, nontumor lung tissue or frozen PBMC, was sequenced without any cell sorting. Comments on this clonotype: Its antigen is unidentified. Found in a library prepared for alpha chains, this beta chain is an off-target read, and its abundance has little meaning.

V lost 6 bases, J lost 0 bases, and 14 bases lay in between. The CDR3 has 15 amino acids. The V gene's germline CDR1 is MNHEY and CDR2 SVGEGT. This specimen was lung tumor tissue, taken at surgery. This chain links TRBV6-2 or TRBV6-3 with TRBJ1-2; D is uncertain. The TCR originated in a male donor with early-stage non-small cell lung cancer. In DNA, the CDR3 is TGTGCCAGCAGGCCAGCCGGGTTATCTAACTATGGCTACACCTTC. Protein product: CASRPAGLSNYGYTF.